The entry below describes one T cell receptor beta chain. Its specificity is unknown. The junction had 8 bases not matched to a gene; V was cut back by 0 bases and J by 7 bases. This CDR3 is 16 amino acids long. Germline V gene data show CDR1 as SGHDT and CDR2 as YYEEEE. Time point reported: week 35, safety follow-up. Doses of 300 ug of mutant IDH1 20-mer peptide were given with topical imiquimod. This record belongs to a study of a mutant IDH1 vaccine in newly diagnosed glioma. About the research overall: The start of vaccination came 4-6 weeks after radiotherapy alone, or with temozolomide cycles. Points from the study as a whole: A vaccine-induced immune response developed in 93.3% of the patients.

The protocol was immunoSEQ multiplex PCR, while the TCRdb copy is restricted to in-frame clones and leaves out a portion. The sample comprises tens of thousands of clones, roughly 76% of which are singletons, and 5% to 7% rests with the top ten. V usage is TRBV5-6 and J usage is TRBJ2-1, with 9 bases lining up with TRBD2. The sequenced sample was PBMCs, obtained from a glioma patient whose treatment included an IDH1 peptide vaccine. The TCR was taken from a man in his forties with glioma. The CDR3 sequence is CASSLVTSGGRNEQFF. As DNA, the CDR3 is TGTGCCAGCAGCTTGGTGACTAGCGGCGGAAGAAATGAGCAGTTCTTC.